The 29 T cell receptor beta chains reported below all come from one sample, sequenced in a study of blood T cell repertoires in COVID-19. TCRdb keeps only in-frame clones here, not all; method: immunoSEQ multiplex PCR. In the table there are a few hundred thousand clones, around 88% of which are singletons. The sequencing input was PBMCs or T cells enriched from blood (not recorded which). The source of these receptors is a woman in her twenties or thirties who had been exposed to COVID-19.

The chain joins TRBV5-1 to TRBJ2-1, with D uncertain. V lost 0 bases, J lost 0 bases, and 13 bases lay in between. Looked up from germline, CDR1 is SGHRS and CDR2 is YFSETQ. This CDR3 is 17 amino acids long. The CDR3 reads CASSLVPRPSSYNEQFF. As DNA, the CDR3 is TGCGCCAGCAGCTTGGTCCCCAGGCCGAGCTCCTACAATGAGCAGTTCTTC.

The chain has TRBV27 and TRBJ2-7; D gene uncertain. CDR3 size: 16 residues. V dropped 1 base and J dropped 3 bases, with 16 bases sitting between them. Germline assignment: CDR1 MNHEY and CDR2 SMNVEV (reference sequence). CDR3 loop: CASSLLAGPMHYEQYF. In DNA, the CDR3 is TGTGCCAGCAGTTTATTGGCAGGTCCAATGCACTACGAGCAGTACTTC.

This clone has just a few counts. The rearrangement links TRBV5-1 to TRBJ1-2; D is ambiguous. V was shortened by 4 bases and J by 1 base, with 14 bases between the two germline ends. Germline V gene lookup returns CDR1 SGHRS and CDR2 YFSETQ. The CDR3 spans 15 residues. The CDR3 region has the DNA TGCGCCAGCAGCCCACGGTCCGGACTTAACTATGGCTACACCTTC. Amino acid sequence: CASSPRSGLNYGYTF.

This clone has a single count. The V call is TRBV7-6, the J call TRBJ1-2; 7 bases match TRBD1. CDR3 length: 12 amino acids. The junction had 8 bases not matched to a gene; V was cut back by 8 bases and J by 8 bases. CDR1 and CDR2 (germline): SGHVS, FNYEAQ. CDR3 region: CASSTGEGGYTF. CDR3 bases: TGTGCCAGCTCTACAGGGGAAGGCGGCTACACCTTC.

The J gene is TRBJ1-5, the V gene TRBV20-1; D is undetermined. From germline, CDR1 is DFQATT and CDR2 SNEGSKA (reference sequence). The CDR3 is 10 residues long. Trimming cost V 6 bases and J 7 bases, with 7 bases left between them. The CDR3 DNA reads as TGCAGTGCCGCGGGCCAGCCCCAGCATTTT. Protein: CSAAGQPQHF.

The rearrangement links TRBV9 to TRBJ1-6; possibly TRBD1 for D (6 bases). Trimming cost V 3 bases and J 7 bases, with 14 bases left between them. CDR3 length: 15 amino acids. Germline loops: CDR1 SGDLS, CDR2 YYNGEE. CDR3: CASSASGTKNSPLHF. The CDR3 DNA follows: TGTGCCAGCAGCGCCTCCGGGACAAAAAATTCACCCCTCCACTTT.

The chain employs TRBV19 and TRBJ1-5; TRBD1 might be the D (6 bases). Germline V lookup: CDR1 LNHDA, CDR2 SQIVND (reference sequence). The V gene lost 2 bases and the J gene lost 1 base, with 12 bases spanning the gap. The CDR3 contains 16 residues. The CDR3 region is CASSILGGGSNQPQHF. The DNA of the CDR3 is TGTGCCAGTAGTATACTTGGGGGCGGAAGCAATCAGCCCCAGCATTTT. The whole variable domain, remainder taken from reference TRBV19 and TRBJ1-5, is DGGITQSPKYLFRKEGQNVTLSCEQNLNHDAMYWYRQDPGQGLRLIYYSQIVNDFQKGDIAEGYSVSREKKESFPLTVTSAQKNPTAFYLCASSILGGGSNQPQHFGDGTRLSIL.

The chain recombines TRBV5-4 with TRBJ2-3; possible D gene TRBD2, 6 bases. Per the germline V gene, CDR1 is SGHNT and CDR2 is YYREEE (reference sequence). CDR3 size: 16 residues. Trimming cost V 10 bases and J 3 bases, with 24 bases left between them. The DNA of the CDR3 is TGTGCCGGAGGTGGACCGCCGGGACTGGTGACAGATACGCAGTATTTT. Translating it yields CAGGGPPGLVTDTQYF.

The chain links TRBV28 to TRBJ1-2, with no clear D. The ends were cut back, 3 bases at V and 5 bases at J, with 19 bases in the middle. CDR1 and CDR2 from the germline V gene are MDHEN and SYDVKM. CDR3 length equals 16 residues. In DNA form, the CDR3 reads TGTGCCAGCAGTTTGCAAACTTCGTTACGCGGGTATGGCTACACCTTC. Translated, it gives CASSLQTSLRGYGYTF.

The rearrangement joins TRBV4-1 to TRBJ2-7, with D possibly TRBD2 on 6 matching bases. This CDR3 spans 13 amino acids. V was cut by 5 bases and J by 2 bases, with 10 bases left in between. In germline, CDR1 is MGHRA, CDR2 YSYEKL. The CDR3 nucleotides read TGCGCCAGCAGCGTCGGGAGAGCCTACGAGCAGTACTTC. Translation gives CASSVGRAYEQYF.

The chain couples TRBV5-1 to TRBJ2-7; TRBD1 might be the D (6 bases). Germline CDR1 and CDR2: SGHRS and YFSETQ. The CDR3 has 15 amino acids. Trimming shortened V by 0 bases and J by 1 base, and 11 bases separated the two germline ends. CDR3 sequence (DNA): TGCGCCAGCAGCTTGGGAGGGGGTCCTTCCTACGAGCAGTACTTC. Translated: CASSLGGGPSYEQYF.

Only one count was recorded for this clone. The J gene is TRBJ2-7, the V gene TRBV7-2, with D possibly TRBD2 on 5 matching bases. Germline values: CDR1 SGHTA, CDR2 FQGNSA. Trimming removed 2 bases from V and 0 bases from J, with 8 bases in between. The CDR3 has 14 amino acids. The CDR3 bases are TGTGCCAGCAGCTTAAGCGGAGGCTCCTACGAGCAGTACTTC. It specifies CASSLSGGSYEQYF.

The chain carries TRBV5-1 and TRBJ2-2; D is perhaps TRBD1 (6 bases). CDR1 SGHRS and CDR2 YFSETQ come from the germline V gene. This CDR3 comprises 16 residues. Trimming removed 4 bases from V and 2 bases from J, with 15 bases in between. This chain's CDR3 is CASSGTGTTNTGELFF. The CDR3 DNA reads TGCGCCAGCAGCGGGACCGGGACAACTAACACCGGGGAGCTGTTTTTT.

The V gene is TRBV7-2, the J gene TRBJ2-7; D possibly corresponds to TRBD2 (7 bases). The V and J ends lost 3 bases and 2 bases respectively, with 11 bases between them. The CDR3 is 14 residues long. Looked up from germline, CDR1 is SGHTA and CDR2 is FQGNSA. The CDR3 sequence is CASSFGGAPYEQYF. The CDR3 nucleotides read TGTGCCAGCAGCTTTGGGGGGGCCCCCTACGAGCAGTACTTC. The variable domain in full, completed from reference TRBV7-2 and TRBJ2-7, reads GAGVSQSPSNKVTEKGKDVELRCDPISGHTALYWYRQSLGQGLEFLIYFQGNSAPDKSGLPSDRFSAERTGGSVSTLTIQRTQQEDSAVYLCASSFGGAPYEQYFGPGTRLTVT.

This chain uses TRBV19 with TRBJ1-1, with TRBD1 matching over 7 bases. The CDR3 covers 14 residues. With 7 bases clipped from V and 4 bases from J, the junction kept 9 bases outside the gene matches. Per the germline V gene, CDR1 is LNHDA and CDR2 is SQIVND (reference sequence). The CDR3 reads CASKGGAMFTEAFF. For the CDR3, the DNA is TGTGCCAGTAAAGGGGGCGCGATGTTCACTGAAGCTTTCTTT.

The chain combines TRBV9 with TRBJ2-5; possibly TRBD2 for D (7 bases). Germline V CDR1 and CDR2: SGDLS, YYNGEE. The CDR3 has 16 residues. V was trimmed by 6 bases and J by 4 bases, leaving 22 bases between them. The CDR3 region is CASTFTVGGAGETQYF. CDR3 sequence (DNA): TGTGCCAGCACCTTCACGGTAGGGGGGGCAGGAGAGACCCAGTACTTC.

This clone was seen a single time. V gene TRBV2 combines with J gene TRBJ1-5; TRBD1 agrees at 7 bases. V lost 4 bases, J lost 2 bases, and 5 bases stayed unmatched. This CDR3 spans 15 amino acids. Germline loops: CDR1 SNHLY, CDR2 FYNNEI. CDR3 loop: CASSGGGSGNQPQHF. In nucleotides, the CDR3 is TGTGCCAGCAGTGGAGGGGGCTCTGGCAATCAGCCCCAGCATTTT.

The chain joins TRBV9 to TRBJ1-3; 7 bases fit TRBD1. There are 17 residues in the CDR3. Germline V lookup: CDR1 SGDLS, CDR2 YYNGEE. Trimming at V came to 4 bases and at J to 0 bases, leaving 10 bases not matched to a gene. This CDR3 reads CASSPRDSLSSGNTIYF. For the CDR3, the DNA is TGTGCCAGCAGCCCCCGGGACAGTTTGAGCTCTGGAAACACCATATATTTT.

With respect to this clone: A read error may produce the germline difference seen at one junction end. This chain links TRBV5-1 with TRBJ1-1; unclear D gene. Per the germline V gene, CDR1 is SGHRS and CDR2 is YFSETQ. This CDR3 comprises 13 residues. CDR3: CASTLPGSDEAFF. For the CDR3, the DNA is TGCGCCAGCACCTTGCCGGGATCGGATGAAGCTTTCTTT.

The rearrangement links TRBV7-8 to TRBJ1-5, with D unclear. Germline V CDR1 and CDR2: SGHVS, FQNEAQ. This CDR3 has 14 residues. V lost 3 bases to trimming and J lost 6 bases, with 12 bases between them. The CDR3 region is CASSFVAVGQPQHF. The CDR3 nucleotides read TGTGCCAGCAGCTTTGTGGCGGTTGGTCAGCCCCAGCATTTT.

This clone turned up a few times. The chain carries TRBV5-1 and TRBJ2-7; 10 bases match TRBD2. CDR3 length: 16 amino acids. From germline, CDR1 is SGHRS and CDR2 YFSETQ. V gave up 0 bases and J gave up 3 bases; unmatched junction bases: 6. This CDR3 is CASSLVASGGVYEQYF. As DNA, the CDR3 is TGCGCCAGCAGCTTGGTGGCTAGCGGGGGAGTCTACGAGCAGTACTTC.

The chain carries TRBV18 and TRBJ1-5, with 8 bases fitting TRBD1. Germline V lookup: CDR1 KGHSH, CDR2 LQKENI. The CDR3 is 17 amino acids. The V and J ends lost 3 bases and 4 bases, in that order; junction bases with no gene match: 11. The CDR3 DNA follows: TGTGCCAGCTCACCCCGTTCTACAGGGGGTAGTAATCAGCCCCAGCATTTT. This codes for CASSPRSTGGSNQPQHF.

This chain uses TRBV6-5 with TRBJ1-5; D is undetermined. The germline V gene encodes CDR1 MNHEY and CDR2 SVGAGI. Trimming pared 5 bases from V and 0 bases from J, leaving 5 bases between. The CDR3 has 13 amino acids. CDR3 residues: CASSKSSNQPQHF. The CDR3 coding sequence is TGTGCCAGCAGTAAGAGTAGCAATCAGCCCCAGCATTTT.

The chain carries TRBV6-5 and TRBJ1-4; 7 bases align to TRBD1. From germline, CDR1 is MNHEY and CDR2 SVGAGI. This CDR3 contains 15 residues. Losses at the gene ends were 7 bases for V and 5 bases for J; bases not matched to a gene: 10. CDR3 sequence (DNA): TGTGCCAGCATGAAGGACAGGCGCGAAAATGAAAAACTGTTTTTT. It yields the protein CASMKDRRENEKLFF.

This chain uses TRBV4-1 with TRBJ1-1; D is uncertain. Trimming took 4 bases from V and 5 from J, leaving 17 bases between them. The CDR3 loop spans 15 amino acids. Germline V gene lookup returns CDR1 MGHRA and CDR2 YSYEKL. CDR3: CASSPGFRVWTEAFF. The CDR3 bases are TGCGCCAGCAGCCCCGGGTTTCGGGTATGGACTGAAGCTTTCTTT.

A word on this clone: A read error may be the cause here, since a much bigger clone is one base away. The gene calls are TRBV7-2 and TRBJ2-3; D remains ambiguous. With 2 bases removed from V and 0 bases from J, the gap between germline ends came to 3 bases. CDR1 SGHTA and CDR2 FQGNSA come from the germline V gene. The CDR3 is made up of 13 amino acids. CDR3 protein: CASSLSSTDTQYF. CDR3 DNA sequence: TGTGCCAGCAGCTTAAGCAGCACAGATACGCAGTATTTT.

V usage is TRBV27 and J usage is TRBJ2-1, with 7 bases identical to TRBD1. The length of the CDR3 is 16 residues. CDR1 and CDR2 (germline): MNHEY, SMNVEV (reference sequence). The trim removed 7 bases at V and 6 bases at J, leaving 15 bases unmatched. The CDR3 sequence: CASIRYRGSLGNEQFF. The CDR3 coding sequence is TGTGCCAGCATCCGGTACAGGGGAAGTCTAGGCAATGAGCAGTTCTTC.

The V and J genes are TRBV10-1 and TRBJ2-1, with D perhaps matching TRBD1 (5 bases). CDR1 and CDR2 from the germline V gene are WNHNN and SYGVQD (reference sequence). Trimming shortened V by 6 bases and J by 4 bases, and 19 bases separated the two germline ends. The CDR3 covers 16 residues. In DNA form, the CDR3 reads TGCGCCAGCAGCCAAGCTAGGGGTAACCCATACAATGAGCAGTTCTTC. Protein product: CASSQARGNPYNEQFF.

The V and J genes are TRBV18 and TRBJ1-3; perhaps TRBD1 as D (5 bases). This CDR3 region has 15 residues. CDR1 is KGHSH and CDR2 is LQKENI in the germline V gene. V lost 5 bases to trimming and J lost 4 bases, with 15 bases between them. CDR3 nucleotide sequence: TGTGCCAGCTCATCGACAGATACCTTCGGAAACACCATATATTTT. Translating it yields CASSSTDTFGNTIYF.